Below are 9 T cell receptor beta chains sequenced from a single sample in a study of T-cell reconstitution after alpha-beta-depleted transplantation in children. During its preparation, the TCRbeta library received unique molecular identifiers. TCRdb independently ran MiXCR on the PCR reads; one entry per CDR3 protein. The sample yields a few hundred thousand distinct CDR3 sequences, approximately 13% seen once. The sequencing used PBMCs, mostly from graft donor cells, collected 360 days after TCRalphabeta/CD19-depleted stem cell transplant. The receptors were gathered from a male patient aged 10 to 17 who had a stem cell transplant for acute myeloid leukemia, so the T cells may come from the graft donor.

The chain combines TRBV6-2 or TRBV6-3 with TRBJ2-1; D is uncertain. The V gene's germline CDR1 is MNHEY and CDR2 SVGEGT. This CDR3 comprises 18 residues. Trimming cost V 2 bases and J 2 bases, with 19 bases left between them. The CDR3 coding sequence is TGTGCCAGCAGTTACCCCCATTTACAGCGCTTAACCTACAATGAGCAGTTCTTC. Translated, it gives CASSYPHLQRLTYNEQFF.

CDR3 sequence reads: CSAPNPGVGNQPQHF. In DNA, the CDR3 is TGCAGTGCTCCCAACCCAGGGGTTGGCAATCAGCCCCAGCATTTT. The chain couples TRBV20-1 to TRBJ1-5; D possibly corresponds to TRBD1 (6 bases). This CDR3 contains 15 residues. Trimming shortened V by 5 bases and J by 2 bases, and 16 bases separated the two germline ends. CDR1 is DFQATT, CDR2 SNEGSKA, per germline (reference sequence).

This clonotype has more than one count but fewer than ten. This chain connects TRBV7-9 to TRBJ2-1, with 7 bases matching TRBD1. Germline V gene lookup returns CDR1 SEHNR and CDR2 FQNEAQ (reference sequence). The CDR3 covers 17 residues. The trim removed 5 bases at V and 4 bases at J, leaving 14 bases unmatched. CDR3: CASSPIATGIGYNEQFF. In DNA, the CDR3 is TGTGCCAGCAGCCCTATTGCGACAGGGATTGGATACAATGAGCAGTTCTTC. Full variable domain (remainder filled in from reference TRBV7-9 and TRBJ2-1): DTGVSQNPRHKITKRGQNVTFRCDPISEHNRLYWYRQTLGQGPEFLTYFQNEAQLEKSRLLSDRFSAERPKGSFSTLEIQRTEQGDSAMYLCASSPIATGIGYNEQFFGPGTRLTVL.

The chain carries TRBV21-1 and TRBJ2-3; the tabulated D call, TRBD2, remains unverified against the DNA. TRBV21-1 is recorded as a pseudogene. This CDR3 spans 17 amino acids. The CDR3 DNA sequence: TGTGCCAGCAGCACACTTCCCGTCGAGGACCCAACAGATACGCAGTATTTT. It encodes CASSTLPVEDPTDTQYF.

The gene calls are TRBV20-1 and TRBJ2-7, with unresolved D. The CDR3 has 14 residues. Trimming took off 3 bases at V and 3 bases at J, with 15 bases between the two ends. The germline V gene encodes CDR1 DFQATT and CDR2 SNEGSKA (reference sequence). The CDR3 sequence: CSASIHPPDYEQYF. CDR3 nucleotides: TGCAGTGCTAGCATCCATCCTCCCGACTACGAGCAGTACTTC.

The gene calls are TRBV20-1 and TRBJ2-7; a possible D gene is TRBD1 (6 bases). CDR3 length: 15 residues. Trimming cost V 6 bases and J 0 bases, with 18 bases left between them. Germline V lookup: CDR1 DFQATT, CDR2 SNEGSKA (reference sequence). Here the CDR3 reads CSASPFDRTSYEQYF. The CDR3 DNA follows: TGCAGTGCCTCGCCCTTTGACAGGACCTCCTACGAGCAGTACTTC.

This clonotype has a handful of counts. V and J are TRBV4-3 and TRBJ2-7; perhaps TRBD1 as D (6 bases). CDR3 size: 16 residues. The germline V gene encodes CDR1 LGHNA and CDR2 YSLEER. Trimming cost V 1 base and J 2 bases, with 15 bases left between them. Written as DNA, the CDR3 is TGCGCCAGCAGCCAAGCATCACAGGGATATACCTACGAGCAGTACTTC. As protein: CASSQASQGYTYEQYF.

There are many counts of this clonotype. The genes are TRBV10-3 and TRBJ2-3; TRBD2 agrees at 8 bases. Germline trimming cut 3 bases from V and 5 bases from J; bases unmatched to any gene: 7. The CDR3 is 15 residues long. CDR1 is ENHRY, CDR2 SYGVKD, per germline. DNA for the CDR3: TGTGCCATCAGTGAAGTGCAGCTAGCGGGAGATACGCAGTATTTT. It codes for CAISEVQLAGDTQYF.

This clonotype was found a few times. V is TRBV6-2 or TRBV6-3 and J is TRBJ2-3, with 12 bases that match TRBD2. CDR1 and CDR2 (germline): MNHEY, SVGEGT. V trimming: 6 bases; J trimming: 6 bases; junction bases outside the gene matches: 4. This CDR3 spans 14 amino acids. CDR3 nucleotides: TGTGCCAGCAGGAGGACTAGCGGGAAGGATACGCAGTATTTT. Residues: CASRRTSGKDTQYF.